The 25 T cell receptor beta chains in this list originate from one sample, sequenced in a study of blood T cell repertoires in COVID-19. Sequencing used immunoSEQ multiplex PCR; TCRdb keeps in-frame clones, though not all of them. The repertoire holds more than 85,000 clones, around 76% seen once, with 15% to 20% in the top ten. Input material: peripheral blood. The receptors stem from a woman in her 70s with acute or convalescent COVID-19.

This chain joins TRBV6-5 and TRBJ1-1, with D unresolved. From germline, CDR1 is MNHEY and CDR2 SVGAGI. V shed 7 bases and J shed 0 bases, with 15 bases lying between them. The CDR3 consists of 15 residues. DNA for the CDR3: TGTGCCAGCACCTCCGCAACGGTTTTGAACACTGAAGCTTTCTTT. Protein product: CASTSATVLNTEAFF.

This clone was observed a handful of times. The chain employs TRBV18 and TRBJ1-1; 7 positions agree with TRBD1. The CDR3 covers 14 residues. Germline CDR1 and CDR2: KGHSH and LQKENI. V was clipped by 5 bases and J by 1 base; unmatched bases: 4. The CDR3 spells CASSGGQRNTEAFF. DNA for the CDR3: TGTGCCAGCTCAGGGGGACAGCGGAACACTGAAGCTTTCTTT.

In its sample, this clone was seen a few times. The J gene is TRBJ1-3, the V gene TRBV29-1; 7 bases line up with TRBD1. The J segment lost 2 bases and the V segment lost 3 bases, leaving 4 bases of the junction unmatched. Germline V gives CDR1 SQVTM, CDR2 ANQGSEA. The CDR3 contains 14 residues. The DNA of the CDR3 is TGCAGCGTTGAGAAGACAGGGCCTGGAAACACCATATATTTT. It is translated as CSVEKTGPGNTIYF.

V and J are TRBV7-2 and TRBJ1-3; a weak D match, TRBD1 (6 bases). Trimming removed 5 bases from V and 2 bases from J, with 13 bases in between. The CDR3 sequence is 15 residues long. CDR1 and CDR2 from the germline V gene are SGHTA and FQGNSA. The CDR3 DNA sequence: TGTGCCAGCAGCCCCCCACAGGGCACTGGAAACACCATATATTTT. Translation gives CASSPPQGTGNTIYF.

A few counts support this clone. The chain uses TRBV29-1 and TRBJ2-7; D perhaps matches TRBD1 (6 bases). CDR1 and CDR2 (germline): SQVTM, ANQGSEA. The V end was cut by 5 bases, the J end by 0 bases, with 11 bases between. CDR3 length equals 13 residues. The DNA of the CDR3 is TGCAGCGTTCATACAGGGCCCTCCTACGAGCAGTACTTC. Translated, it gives CSVHTGPSYEQYF.

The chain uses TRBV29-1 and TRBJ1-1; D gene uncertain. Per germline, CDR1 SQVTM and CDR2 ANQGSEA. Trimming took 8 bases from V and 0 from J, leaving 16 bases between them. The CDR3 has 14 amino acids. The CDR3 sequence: CSSTRSIMNTEAFF. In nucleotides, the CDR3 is TGCAGCTCGACGAGGTCCATCATGAACACTGAAGCTTTCTTT.

CDR3 DNA: TGTGCCAGCAGTGAGTGGGTCAGGGCGAACACCGGGGAGCTGTTTTTT. The encoded protein is CASSEWVRANTGELFF. This chain uses TRBV6-1 with TRBJ2-2, with D maybe TRBD1 (5 bases). The V end was cut by 3 bases, the J end by 0 bases, with 11 bases between. Per germline, CDR1 MNHNS and CDR2 SASEGT. There are 16 residues in the CDR3.

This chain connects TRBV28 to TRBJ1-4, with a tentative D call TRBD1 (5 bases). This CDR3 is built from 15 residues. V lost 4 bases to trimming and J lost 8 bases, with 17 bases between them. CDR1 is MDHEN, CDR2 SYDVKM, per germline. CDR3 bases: TGTGCCAGCAGTTACTGGGGGGGAGTTGACGAAAAACTGTTTTTT. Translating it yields CASSYWGGVDEKLFF.

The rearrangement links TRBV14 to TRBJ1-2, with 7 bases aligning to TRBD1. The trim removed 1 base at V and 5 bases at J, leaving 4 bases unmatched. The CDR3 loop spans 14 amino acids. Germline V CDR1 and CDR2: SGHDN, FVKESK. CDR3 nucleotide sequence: TGTGCCAGCAGCCAAGTTACAGGGGTTTATGGCTACACCTTC. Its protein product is CASSQVTGVYGYTF.

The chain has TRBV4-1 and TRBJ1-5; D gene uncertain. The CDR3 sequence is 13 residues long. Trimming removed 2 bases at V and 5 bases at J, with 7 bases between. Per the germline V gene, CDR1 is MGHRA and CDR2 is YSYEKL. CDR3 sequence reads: CASSQSVDQPQHF. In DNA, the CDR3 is TGCGCCAGCAGCCAATCAGTGGATCAGCCCCAGCATTTT.

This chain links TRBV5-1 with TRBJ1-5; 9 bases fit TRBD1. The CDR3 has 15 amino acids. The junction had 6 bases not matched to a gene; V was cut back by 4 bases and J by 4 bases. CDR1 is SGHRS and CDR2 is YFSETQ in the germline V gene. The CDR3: CASSPGTGLNQPQHF. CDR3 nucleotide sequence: TGCGCCAGCAGCCCCGGGACAGGGCTAAATCAGCCCCAGCATTTT.

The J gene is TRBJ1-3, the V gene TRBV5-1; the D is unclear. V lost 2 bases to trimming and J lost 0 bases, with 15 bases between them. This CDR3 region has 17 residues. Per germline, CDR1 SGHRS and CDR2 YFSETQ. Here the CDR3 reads CASSFLGAGFSGNTIYF. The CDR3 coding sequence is TGCGCCAGCAGCTTTCTGGGAGCCGGGTTCTCTGGAAACACCATATATTTT.

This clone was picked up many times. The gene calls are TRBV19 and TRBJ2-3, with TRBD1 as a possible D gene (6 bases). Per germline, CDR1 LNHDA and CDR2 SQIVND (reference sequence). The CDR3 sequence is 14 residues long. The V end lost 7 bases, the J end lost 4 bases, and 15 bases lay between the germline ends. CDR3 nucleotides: TGTGCCAGTACCGGGACCAGGGGCGCAGATACGCAGTATTTT. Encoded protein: CASTGTRGADTQYF.

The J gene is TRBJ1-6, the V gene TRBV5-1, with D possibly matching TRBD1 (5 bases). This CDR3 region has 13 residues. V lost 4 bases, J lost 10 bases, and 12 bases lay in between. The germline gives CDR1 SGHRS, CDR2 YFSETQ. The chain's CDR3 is CASSLSGNSPLHF. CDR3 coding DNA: TGCGCCAGCAGCCTGTCAGGGAACTCACCCCTCCACTTT. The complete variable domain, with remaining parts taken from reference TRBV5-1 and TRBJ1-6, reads KAGVTQTPRYLIKTRGQQVTLSCSPISGHRSVSWYQQTPGQGLQFLFEYFSETQRNKGNFPGRFSGRQFSNSRSEMNVSTLELGDSALYLCASSLSGNSPLHFGNGTRLTVT.

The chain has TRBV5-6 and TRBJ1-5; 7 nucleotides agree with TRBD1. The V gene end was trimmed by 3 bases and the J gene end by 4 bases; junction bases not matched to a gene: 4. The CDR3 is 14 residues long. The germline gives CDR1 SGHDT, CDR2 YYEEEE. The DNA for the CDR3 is TGTGCCAGCAGCTACCCGGGACAGAATCAGCCCCAGCATTTT. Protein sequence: CASSYPGQNQPQHF.

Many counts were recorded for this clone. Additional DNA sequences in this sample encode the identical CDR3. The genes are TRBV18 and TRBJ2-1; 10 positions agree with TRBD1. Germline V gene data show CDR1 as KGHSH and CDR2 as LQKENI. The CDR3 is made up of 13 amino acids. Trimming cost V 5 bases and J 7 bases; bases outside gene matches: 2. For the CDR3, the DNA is TGTGCCAGCTCATCGGGACAGGGGAATGAGCAGTTCTTC. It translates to CASSSGQGNEQFF.

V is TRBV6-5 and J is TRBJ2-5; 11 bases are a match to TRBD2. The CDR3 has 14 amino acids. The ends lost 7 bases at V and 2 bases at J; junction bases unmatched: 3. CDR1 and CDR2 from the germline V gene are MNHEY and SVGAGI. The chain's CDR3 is CASMGLAAQETQYF. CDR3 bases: TGTGCCAGCATGGGACTAGCGGCACAAGAGACCCAGTACTTC.

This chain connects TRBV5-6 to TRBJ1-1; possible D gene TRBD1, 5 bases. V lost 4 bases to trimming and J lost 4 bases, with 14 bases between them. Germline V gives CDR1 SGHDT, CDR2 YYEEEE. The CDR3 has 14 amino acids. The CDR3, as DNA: TGTGCCAGCAGCCGGAGGCGGGGGGGCACTGAAGCTTTCTTT. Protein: CASSRRRGGTEAFF. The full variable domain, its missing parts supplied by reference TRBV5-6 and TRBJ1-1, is DAGVTQSPTHLIKTRGQQVTLRCSPKSGHDTVSWYQQALGQGPQFIFQYYEEEERQRGNFPDRFSGHQFPNYSSELNVNALLLGDSALYLCASSRRRGGTEAFFGQGTRLTVV.

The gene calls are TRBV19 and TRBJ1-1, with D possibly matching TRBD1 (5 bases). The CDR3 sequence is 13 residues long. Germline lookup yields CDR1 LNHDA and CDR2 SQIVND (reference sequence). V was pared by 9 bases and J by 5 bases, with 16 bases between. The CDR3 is CASGDRARTEAFF. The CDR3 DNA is TGTGCCAGCGGCGACAGAGCCCGTACTGAAGCTTTCTTT.

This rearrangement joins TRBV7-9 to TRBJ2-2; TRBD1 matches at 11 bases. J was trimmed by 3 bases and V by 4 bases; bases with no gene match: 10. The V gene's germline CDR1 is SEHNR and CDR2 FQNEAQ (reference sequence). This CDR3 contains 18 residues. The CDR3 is CASSSTRTGGSHTGELFF. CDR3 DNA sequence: TGTGCCAGCAGCTCCACAAGGACAGGGGGCTCTCACACCGGGGAGCTGTTTTTT.

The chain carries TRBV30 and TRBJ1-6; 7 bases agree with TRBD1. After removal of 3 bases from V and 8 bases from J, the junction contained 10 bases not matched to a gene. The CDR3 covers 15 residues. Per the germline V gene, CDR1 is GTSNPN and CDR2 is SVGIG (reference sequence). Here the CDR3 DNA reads TGTGCCTGGAGCCGTGCTCAGGGGGGATATTCACCCCTCCACTTT. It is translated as CAWSRAQGGYSPLHF.

CDR3 coding DNA: TGTGCCAGCAGTGAAGCGGGAGCAACTAATGAAAAACTGTTTTTT. Translating it yields CASSEAGATNEKLFF. This chain uses TRBV2 with TRBJ1-4; D is ambiguous. The CDR3 consists of 15 residues. From germline, CDR1 is SNHLY and CDR2 FYNNEI. V was trimmed by 0 bases and J by 0 bases, leaving 5 bases between them.

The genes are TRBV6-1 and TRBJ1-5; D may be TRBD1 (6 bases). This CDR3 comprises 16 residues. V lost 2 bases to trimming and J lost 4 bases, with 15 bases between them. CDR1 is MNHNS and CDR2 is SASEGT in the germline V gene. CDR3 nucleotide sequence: TGTGCCAGCAGTGAACGAAGGGGCACAGGGAATCAGCCCCAGCATTTT. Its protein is CASSERRGTGNQPQHF.

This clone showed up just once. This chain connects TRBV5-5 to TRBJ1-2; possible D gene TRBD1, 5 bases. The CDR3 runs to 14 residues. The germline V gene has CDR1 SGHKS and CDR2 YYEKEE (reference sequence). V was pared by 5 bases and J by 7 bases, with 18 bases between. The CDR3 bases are TGTGCCAGCAGTCCCCGGACACCTTTGAGTGGCTACACCTTC. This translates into CASSPRTPLSGYTF.

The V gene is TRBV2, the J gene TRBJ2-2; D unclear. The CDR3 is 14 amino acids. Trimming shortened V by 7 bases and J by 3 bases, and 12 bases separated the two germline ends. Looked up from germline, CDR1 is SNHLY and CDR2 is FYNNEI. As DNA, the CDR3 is TGTGCCAGCAACCTAGGAGCGCACACCGGGGAGCTGTTTTTT. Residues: CASNLGAHTGELFF.